The entry below describes one T cell receptor (beta chain). This clone occurred a few times. This clone's antigen is unknown. Base qualities are not at hand, and no much larger clone is one base apart. CDR1 and CDR2 (SGHNT, YYREEE) derive from the germline V gene (reference sequence). The CDR3 covers 17 residues, taking in both the cysteine and the phenylalanine. Only CDR3 DNA is held: 51 bases, read in frame from base 1. V lost 5 bases and J lost 4 bases, and the count of bases not matched to a germline gene is 15. These data are taken from a study of CD8+ T cells in alopecia areata (dated by TCRdb to the late 2010s). In the study overall: The treated patients took part in an open-label pilot trial in which moderate-to-severe alopecia areata was treated with oral tofacitinib at 5 to 10 mg twice daily. Patients received tofacitinib for 6 to 18 months and were then followed off drug for 6 months to check for delayed response and recurrence. In both human patients and the C3H/HeJ mouse model, the study applied high-throughput TCRbeta sequencing to look at T cell clonal expansion in alopecia areata. In humans, TCRbeta sequencing was performed on scalp tissue and on sorted CD4+ and CD8+ peripheral blood T cells from healthy controls and from patients with patchy or totalis/universalis alopecia areata. Patients on tofacitinib were biopsied at baseline and after 4 and 24 weeks of treatment, and several of the patients also had a later scalp biopsy. Scalp clonality was compared among normal scalp (n=4), patchy alopecia areata scalp (n=8), and alopecia totalis/universalis scalp (n=8). The RNA source kit depended on sample type: the PAXgene miRNA kit for fixed scalp, the miRNeasy kit for PBMCs, and the RNeasy kit for mouse skin. immunoSEQ multiplex PCR using 35 Vbeta forward primers and 13 Jbeta reverse primers was used to amplify TCRbeta CDR3 regions. What the work shows at the level of the full study, not this receptor alone: Compared with mice, TCR sequences shared between patients were less clear, possibly partly because of HLA diversity across the patient population. Compared with normal scalp, lesional scalp had higher clonality and more expanded CD8+ clones, particularly in alopecia totalis/universalis, a pattern that suggests antigenic drive. Scalp TCR repertoire analysis is complicated because resident alphabeta T cells in normal human skin are also sequenced, whereas mouse skin is dominated by gammadelta T cells.

Library creation used the immunoSEQ multiplex PCR assay. RNA was extracted from all samples and reverse transcribed into cDNA as template for TCR sequencing. SuperScript III was used to make first-strand cDNA, primed with a 2:1 mix of oligo-dT and random hexamers. A synthetic immune receptor repertoire was used to assess amplification bias, and residual bias was removed computationally. As for how the authors treated the data: After raw reads were preprocessed to remove errors, the CDR3 was defined following IMGT conventions as running from the conserved cysteine to phenylalanine. Clonality was computed as 1 minus the Shannon entropy, with the entropy normalized by log2 of the number of productive unique TCRs. Scalp TCRbeta sequences were cross-referenced with sorted blood CD4 and CD8 repertoires so that the CD4 or CD8 identity of scalp clones could be inferred. Entries here come from immuneACCESS through TCRdb and include only in-frame sequences with V and J called. Some clones fail to appear in such tables; in the studies checked, an unresolved V gene covers under half of the shortfall, and the cause of the remainder is unknown. The V and J calls and clone size come from that table; D and trimming were worked out from the DNA. The sample table lists around 140,000 clones, about 89% of them with a count of one. Together, the top ten hold about 15% of the sample.

The intended sense of this specimen's time point label: baseline before oral tofacitinib. From alopecia areata patients, peripheral blood was collected along with lesional scalp punch biopsies. PBMCs were isolated by density centrifugation and stained for CD3, CD4 and CD8, and CD4+ and CD8+ T cells were sorted on a FACSAria. The sequence was collected from a human donor with alopecia areata. The rearranged segments are TRBV5-4 and TRBJ2-1; 7 bases in the junction line up with TRBD2. Specimen: CD8+ T cells sorted from blood, collected at week 0. The DNA sequence reads TGTGCCAGCAGTCCCCTAAATAAAGCGGGGCCTTACAATGAGCAGTTCTTC. This yields the protein CASSPLNKAGPYNEQFF.